The clone carrying this T cell receptor beta chain counts as medium-sized. These data are taken from a study of T-cell memory formation after mild COVID-19. Each CDR3 protein is one row after TCRdb ran MiXCR on the 5' RACE reads. Of under 35,000 distinct CDR3 sequences in the sample, around 16% were seen once. Trimming removed 5 bases from V and 7 bases from J; junction bases left unmatched: 9. Germline assignment: CDR1 SGHAT and CDR2 FQNNGV. This CDR3 is 16 amino acids long. Specimen: PBMCs or a T cell subset sorted from them (not recorded which). The clonotype originates from an adult who had mild COVID-19 (a few samples of this study predate the infection). Cell type and time point are not known. This chain links TRBV11-2 with TRBJ2-3; 13 bases agree with TRBD2. Here the CDR3 reads CASSAPGTSGAYTQYF. The DNA for the CDR3 is TGTGCCAGCAGCGCACCGGGGACTAGCGGGGCTTATACGCAGTATTTT.